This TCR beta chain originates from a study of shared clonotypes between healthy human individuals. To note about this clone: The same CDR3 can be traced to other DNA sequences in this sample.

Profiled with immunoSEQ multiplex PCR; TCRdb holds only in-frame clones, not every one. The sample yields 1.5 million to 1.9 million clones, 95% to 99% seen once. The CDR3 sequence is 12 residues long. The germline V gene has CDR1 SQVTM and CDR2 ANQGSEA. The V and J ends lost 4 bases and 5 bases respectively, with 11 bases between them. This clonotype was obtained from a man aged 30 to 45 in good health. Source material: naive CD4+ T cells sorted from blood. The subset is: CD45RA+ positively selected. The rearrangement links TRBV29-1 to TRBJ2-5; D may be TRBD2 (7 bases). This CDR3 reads CSVARGGETQYF. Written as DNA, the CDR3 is TGCAGCGTTGCTAGGGGGGGGGAGACCCAGTACTTC.